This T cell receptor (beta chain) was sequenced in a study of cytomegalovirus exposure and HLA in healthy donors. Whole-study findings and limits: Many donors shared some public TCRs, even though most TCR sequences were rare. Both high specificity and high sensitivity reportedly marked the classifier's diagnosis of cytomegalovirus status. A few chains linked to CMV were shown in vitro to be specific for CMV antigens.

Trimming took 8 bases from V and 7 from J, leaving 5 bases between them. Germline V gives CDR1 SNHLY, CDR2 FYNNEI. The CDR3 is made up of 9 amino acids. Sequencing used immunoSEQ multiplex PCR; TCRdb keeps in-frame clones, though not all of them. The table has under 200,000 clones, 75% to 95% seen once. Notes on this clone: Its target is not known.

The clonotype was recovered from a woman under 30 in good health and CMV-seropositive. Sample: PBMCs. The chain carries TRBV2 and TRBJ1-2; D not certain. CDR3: CASGLGYTF. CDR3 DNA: TGTGCCAGCGGACTTGGCTACACCTTC.